One TCR beta chain is described in this entry. The antigen remains unidentified. This sample was taken from a study of response to subunit inactivated influenza vaccine. Study findings and constraints: Each seasonal influenza vaccination recruits few new T cells, the authors suggested.

TCRdb independently ran MiXCR on the RT-PCR reads; one entry per CDR3 protein. The sample shows more than 450,000 distinct CDR3 sequences, 12% of them seen only once. V was shortened by 0 bases and J by 6 bases, with 15 bases between the two germline ends. Germline CDR1 reads LGHNA; CDR2 reads YSLEER. The CDR3 totals 15 residues. The chain combines TRBV4-3 with TRBJ2-7, with D tentatively TRBD2 (5 bases). This clonotype was sampled from a man aged 45 to 65 who received an inactivated influenza vaccine. Material: PBMCs from blood, obtained on the day of vaccination. CDR3 DNA sequence: TGCGCCAGCAGCCAAGATGGTAGCGCTAACGGCGAGCAGTACTTC. The encoded protein is CASSQDGSANGEQYF.